This TCR beta chain was obtained from a study of TIL therapy for anti-PD-1-resistant metastatic lung cancer. Study-wide background: Tumors carried a median about 1.5 non-synonymous mutations per megabase.

This clone was detected only once. The CDR3 spans 13 residues. CDR1 SGHRS and CDR2 YFSETQ come from the germline V gene. The V gene lost 0 bases and the J gene lost 3 bases, with 6 bases spanning the gap. As to time point: pre-treatment sample, taken before nivolumab and TIL therapy. The immunoSEQ assay was v3. Sequencing was performed with immunoSEQ multiplex PCR; in TCRdb, only in-frame clones are kept and a portion is missing. The sample carries about 32,000 clones, 70% to 80% recorded once. The sequence was collected from a woman between 25 and 80 years old with non-small cell lung cancer. Sequences were derived from blood, sampled at baseline. The J gene is TRBJ1-1, the V gene TRBV5-1; D uncertain. The CDR3: CASSLVSYTEAFF. The CDR3 coding sequence is TGCGCCAGCAGCTTGGTGAGTTACACTGAAGCTTTCTTT.